The clone carrying this T cell receptor beta chain was recorded once. The antigen remains unidentified. This entry is derived from a study of T cell responses to AZD1222 COVID-19 vaccine. Study outcomes and limitations: Baseline seropositives among AZD1222 recipients totaled only 5 or 6.

The data were produced by immunoSEQ multiplex PCR, yet TCRdb's version contains in-frame clones alone and is incomplete. The sample comprises about 110,000 clones, around 83% of which are singletons, and 2.5% to 4% rests with the top ten. Germline assignment: CDR1 SGHRS and CDR2 YFSETQ. This CDR3 is built from 12 residues. Trimming removed 0 bases from V and 4 bases from J, with 5 bases in between. The source material was peripheral blood, sampled on day 0 of AZD1222 vaccination. The origin of this receptor is an adult in good health. The rearrangement joins TRBV5-1 to TRBJ2-7; D gene ambiguous. In DNA form, the CDR3 reads TGCGCCAGCAGCTTGGAGGGTTACGAGCAGTACTTC. Its translation is CASSLEGYEQYF. Full variable domain (remainder filled in from reference TRBV5-1 and TRBJ2-7): KAGVTQTPRYLIKTRGQQVTLSCSPISGHRSVSWYQQTPGQGLQFLFEYFSETQRNKGNFPGRFSGRQFSNSRSEMNVSTLELGDSALYLCASSLEGYEQYFGPGTRLTVT.